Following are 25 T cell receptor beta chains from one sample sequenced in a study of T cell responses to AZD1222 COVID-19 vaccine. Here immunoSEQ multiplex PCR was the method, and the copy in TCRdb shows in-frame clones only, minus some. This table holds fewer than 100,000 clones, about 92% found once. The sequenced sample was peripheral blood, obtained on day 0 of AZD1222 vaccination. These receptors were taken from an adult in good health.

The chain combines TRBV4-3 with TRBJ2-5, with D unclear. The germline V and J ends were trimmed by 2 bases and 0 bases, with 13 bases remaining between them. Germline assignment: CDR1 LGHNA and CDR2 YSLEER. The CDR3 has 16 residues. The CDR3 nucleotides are TGCGCCAGCAGCCAATCCGGACGGCAGTACCAAGAGACCCAGTACTTC. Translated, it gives CASSQSGRQYQETQYF.

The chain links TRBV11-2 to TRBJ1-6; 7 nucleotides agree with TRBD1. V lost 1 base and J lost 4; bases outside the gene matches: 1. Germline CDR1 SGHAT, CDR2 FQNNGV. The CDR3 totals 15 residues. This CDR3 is CASSLVGQYNSPLHF. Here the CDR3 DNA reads TGTGCCAGCAGCTTAGTGGGACAGTATAATTCACCCCTCCACTTT.

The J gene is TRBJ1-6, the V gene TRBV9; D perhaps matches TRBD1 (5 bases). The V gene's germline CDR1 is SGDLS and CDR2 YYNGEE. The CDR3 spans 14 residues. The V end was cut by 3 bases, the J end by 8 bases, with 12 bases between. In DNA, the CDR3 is TGTGCCAGCAGCGCTCGGGGCGTAGATTCACCCCTCCACTTT. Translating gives CASSARGVDSPLHF.

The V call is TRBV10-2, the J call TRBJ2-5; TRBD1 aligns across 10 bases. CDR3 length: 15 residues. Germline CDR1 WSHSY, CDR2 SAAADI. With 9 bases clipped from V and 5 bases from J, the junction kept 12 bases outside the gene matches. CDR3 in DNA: TGCGCCAGTAAACACGGGACAGGGGAGGTGGAGACCCAGTACTTC. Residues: CASKHGTGEVETQYF.

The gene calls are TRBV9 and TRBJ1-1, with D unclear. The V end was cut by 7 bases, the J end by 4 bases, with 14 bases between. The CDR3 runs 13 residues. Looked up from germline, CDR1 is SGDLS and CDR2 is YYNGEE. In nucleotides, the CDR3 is TGTGCCAGCGGGTTGGGAACGGGCACTGAAGCTTTCTTT. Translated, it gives CASGLGTGTEAFF.

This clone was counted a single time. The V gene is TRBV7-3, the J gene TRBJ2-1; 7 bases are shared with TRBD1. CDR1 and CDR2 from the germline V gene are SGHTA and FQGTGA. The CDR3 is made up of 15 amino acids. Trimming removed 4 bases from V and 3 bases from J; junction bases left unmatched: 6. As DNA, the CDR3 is TGTGCCAGCAGCTCCCGGGACAGTTACTACAATGAGCAGTTCTTC. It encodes CASSSRDSYYNEQFF.

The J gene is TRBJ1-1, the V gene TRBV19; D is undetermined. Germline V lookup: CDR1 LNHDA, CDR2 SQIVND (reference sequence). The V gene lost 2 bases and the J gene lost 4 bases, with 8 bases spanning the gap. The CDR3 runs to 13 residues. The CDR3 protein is CASSIYGATEAFF. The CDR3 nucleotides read TGTGCCAGTAGTATATATGGTGCCACTGAAGCTTTCTTT.

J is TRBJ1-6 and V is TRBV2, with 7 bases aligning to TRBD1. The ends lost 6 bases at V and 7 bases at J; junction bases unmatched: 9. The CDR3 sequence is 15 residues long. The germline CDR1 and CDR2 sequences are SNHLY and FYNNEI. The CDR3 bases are TGTGCCAGCAGGCGGGACAGAAAAATGAATTCACCCCTCCACTTT. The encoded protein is CASRRDRKMNSPLHF.

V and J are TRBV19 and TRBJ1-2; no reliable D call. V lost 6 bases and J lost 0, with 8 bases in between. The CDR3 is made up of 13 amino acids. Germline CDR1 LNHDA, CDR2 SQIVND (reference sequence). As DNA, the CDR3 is TGTGCCAGTAGGAAGGTTCCTAACTATGGCTACACCTTC. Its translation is CASRKVPNYGYTF.

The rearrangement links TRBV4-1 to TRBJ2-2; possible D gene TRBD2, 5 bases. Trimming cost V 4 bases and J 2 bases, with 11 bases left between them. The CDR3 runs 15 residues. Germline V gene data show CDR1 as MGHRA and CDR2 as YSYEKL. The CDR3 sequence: CASSLRTVNTGELFF. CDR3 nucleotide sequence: TGCGCCAGCAGCCTACGGACTGTAAACACCGGGGAGCTGTTTTTT.

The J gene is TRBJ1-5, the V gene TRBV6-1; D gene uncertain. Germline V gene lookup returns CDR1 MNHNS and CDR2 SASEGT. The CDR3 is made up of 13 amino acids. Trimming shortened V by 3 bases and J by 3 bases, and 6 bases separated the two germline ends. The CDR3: CASSDRANQPQHF. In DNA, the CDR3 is TGTGCCAGCAGTGACAGAGCCAATCAGCCCCAGCATTTT.

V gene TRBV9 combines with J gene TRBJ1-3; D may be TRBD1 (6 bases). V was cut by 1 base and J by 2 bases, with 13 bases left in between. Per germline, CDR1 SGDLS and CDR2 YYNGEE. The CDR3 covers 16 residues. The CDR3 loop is CASSVLTTGPGNTIYF. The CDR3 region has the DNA TGTGCCAGCAGCGTACTAACCACAGGGCCTGGAAACACCATATATTTT.

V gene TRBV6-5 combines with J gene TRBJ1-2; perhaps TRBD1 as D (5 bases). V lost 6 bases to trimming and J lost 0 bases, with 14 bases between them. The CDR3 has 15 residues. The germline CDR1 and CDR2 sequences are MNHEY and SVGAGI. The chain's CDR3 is CASRPDRYSNYGYTF. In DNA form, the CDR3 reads TGTGCCAGCAGACCAGACAGATATTCTAACTATGGCTACACCTTC.

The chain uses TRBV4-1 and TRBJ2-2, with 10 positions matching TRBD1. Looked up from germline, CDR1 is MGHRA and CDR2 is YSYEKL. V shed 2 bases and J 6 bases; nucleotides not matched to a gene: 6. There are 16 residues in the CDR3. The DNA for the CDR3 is TGCGCCAGCAGCCAAATAGGACAGGGGGAGGCCGGGGAGCTGTTTTTT. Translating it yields CASSQIGQGEAGELFF.

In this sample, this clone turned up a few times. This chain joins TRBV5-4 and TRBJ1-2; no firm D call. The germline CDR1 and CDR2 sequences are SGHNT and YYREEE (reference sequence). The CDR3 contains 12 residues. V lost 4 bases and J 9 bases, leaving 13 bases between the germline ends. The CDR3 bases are TGTGCCAGCAGCGGCCCGGCGGGAAGCTACACCTTC. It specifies CASSGPAGSYTF.

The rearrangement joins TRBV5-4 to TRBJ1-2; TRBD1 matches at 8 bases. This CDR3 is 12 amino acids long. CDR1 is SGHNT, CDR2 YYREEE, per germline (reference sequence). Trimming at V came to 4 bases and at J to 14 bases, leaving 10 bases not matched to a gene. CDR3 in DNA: TGTGCCAGCAGCCTCGGACAGGGAGAACAGACCTTC. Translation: CASSLGQGEQTF.

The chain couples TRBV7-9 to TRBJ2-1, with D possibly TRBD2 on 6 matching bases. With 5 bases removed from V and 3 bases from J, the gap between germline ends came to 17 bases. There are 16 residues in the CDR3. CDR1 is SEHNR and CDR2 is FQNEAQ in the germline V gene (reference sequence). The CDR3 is CASSLRERAGYNEQFF. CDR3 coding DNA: TGTGCCAGCAGCCTTAGGGAGAGAGCGGGCTACAATGAGCAGTTCTTC. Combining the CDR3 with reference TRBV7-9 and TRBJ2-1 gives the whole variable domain DTGVSQNPRHKITKRGQNVTFRCDPISEHNRLYWYRQTLGQGPEFLTYFQNEAQLEKSRLLSDRFSAERPKGSFSTLEIQRTEQGDSAMYLCASSLRERAGYNEQFFGPGTRLTVL.

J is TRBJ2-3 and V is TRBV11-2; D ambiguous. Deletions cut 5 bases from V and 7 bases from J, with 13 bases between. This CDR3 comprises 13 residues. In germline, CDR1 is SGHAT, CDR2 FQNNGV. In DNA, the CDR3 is TGTGCCAGCAGCCCTGGGCTTAGTAATACGCAGTATTTT. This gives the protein CASSPGLSNTQYF.

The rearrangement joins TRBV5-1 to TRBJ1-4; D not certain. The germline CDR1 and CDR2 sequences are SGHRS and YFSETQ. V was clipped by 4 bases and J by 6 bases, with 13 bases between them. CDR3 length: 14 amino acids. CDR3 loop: CASSPFPWDEKLFF. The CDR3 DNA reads TGCGCCAGCAGCCCATTCCCCTGGGATGAAAAACTGTTTTTT.

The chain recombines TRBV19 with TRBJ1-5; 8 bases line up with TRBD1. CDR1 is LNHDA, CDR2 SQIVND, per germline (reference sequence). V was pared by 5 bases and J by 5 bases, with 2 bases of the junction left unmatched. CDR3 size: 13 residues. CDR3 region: CASSVTGDQPQHF. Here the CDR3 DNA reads TGTGCCAGTAGTGTGACAGGGGATCAGCCCCAGCATTTT.

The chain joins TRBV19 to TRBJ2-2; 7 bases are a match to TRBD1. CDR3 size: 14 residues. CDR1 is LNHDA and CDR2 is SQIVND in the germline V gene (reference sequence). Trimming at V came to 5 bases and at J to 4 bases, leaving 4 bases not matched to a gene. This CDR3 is CASSSTGVTGELFF. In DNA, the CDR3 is TGTGCCAGTAGTTCAACAGGGGTCACCGGGGAGCTGTTTTTT.

The CDR3 nucleotides read TGCGCCAGCAGCCAAGAGCCCTATTCAGGGGTGAATCAGCCCCAGCATTTT. Protein sequence: CASSQEPYSGVNQPQHF. V is TRBV4-1 and J is TRBJ1-5, with D tentatively TRBD1 (6 bases). The germline V gene has CDR1 MGHRA and CDR2 YSYEKL. V was pared by 0 bases and J by 4 bases, with 16 bases between. This CDR3 spans 17 amino acids.

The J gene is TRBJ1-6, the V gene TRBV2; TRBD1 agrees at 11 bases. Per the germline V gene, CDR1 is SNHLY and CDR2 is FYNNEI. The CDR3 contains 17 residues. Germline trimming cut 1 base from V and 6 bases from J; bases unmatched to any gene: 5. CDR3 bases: TGTGCCAGCAGTGAAGGGCGCGGGACAGGGGGTAATTCACCCCTCCACTTT. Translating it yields CASSEGRGTGGNSPLHF.

The DNA for the CDR3 is TGTGCCAGCTGTCGTGTAGCGGGGACGGGGAACACCGGGGAGCTGTTTTTT. This gives the protein CASCRVAGTGNTGELFF. The V and J genes are TRBV27 and TRBJ2-2; 8 bases are shared with TRBD2. This CDR3 is 17 amino acids long. J was trimmed by 1 base and V by 8 bases; bases with no gene match: 12. The V gene's germline CDR1 is MNHEY and CDR2 SMNVEV (reference sequence).

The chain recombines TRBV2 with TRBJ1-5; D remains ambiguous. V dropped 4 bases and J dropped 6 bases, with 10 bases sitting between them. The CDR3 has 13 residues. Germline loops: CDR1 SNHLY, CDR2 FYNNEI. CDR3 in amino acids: CASSGGVSQPQHF. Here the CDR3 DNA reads TGTGCCAGCAGTGGGGGTGTAAGTCAGCCCCAGCATTTT.